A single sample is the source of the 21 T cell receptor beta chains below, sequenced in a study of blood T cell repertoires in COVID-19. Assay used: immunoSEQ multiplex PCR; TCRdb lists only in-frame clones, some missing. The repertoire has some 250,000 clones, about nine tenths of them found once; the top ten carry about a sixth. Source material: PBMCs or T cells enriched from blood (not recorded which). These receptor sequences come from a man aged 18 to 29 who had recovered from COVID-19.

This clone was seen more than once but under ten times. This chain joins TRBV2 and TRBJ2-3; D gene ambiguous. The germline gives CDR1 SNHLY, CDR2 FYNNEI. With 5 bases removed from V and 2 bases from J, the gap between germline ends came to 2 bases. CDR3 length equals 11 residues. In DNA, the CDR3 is TGTGCCAGCAGTTACACAGATACGCAGTATTTT. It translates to CASSYTDTQYF. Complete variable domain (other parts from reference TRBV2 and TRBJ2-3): EPEVTQTPSHQVTQMGQEVILRCVPISNHLYFYWYRQILGQKVEFLVSFYNNEISEKSEIFDDQFSVERPDGSNFTLKIRSTKLEDSAMYFCASSYTDTQYFGPGTRLTVL.

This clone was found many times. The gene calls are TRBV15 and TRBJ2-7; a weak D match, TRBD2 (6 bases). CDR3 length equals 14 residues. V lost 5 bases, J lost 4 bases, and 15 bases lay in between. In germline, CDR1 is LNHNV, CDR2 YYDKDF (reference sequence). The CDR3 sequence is CATSSGTSLYEQYF. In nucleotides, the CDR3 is TGTGCCACCAGCTCCGGGACTTCCCTATACGAGCAGTACTTC.

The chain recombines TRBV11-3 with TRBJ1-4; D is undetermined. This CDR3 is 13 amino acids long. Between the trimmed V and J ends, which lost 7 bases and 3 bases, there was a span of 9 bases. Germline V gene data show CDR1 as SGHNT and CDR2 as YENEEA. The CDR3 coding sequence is TGTGCCAGCATCCCCCGGGCTAATGAAAAACTGTTTTTT. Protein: CASIPRANEKLFF.

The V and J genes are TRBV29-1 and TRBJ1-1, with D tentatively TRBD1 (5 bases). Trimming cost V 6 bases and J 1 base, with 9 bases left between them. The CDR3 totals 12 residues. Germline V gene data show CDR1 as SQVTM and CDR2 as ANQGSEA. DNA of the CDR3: TGCAGCGTAGGACAAACGAACACTGAAGCTTTCTTT. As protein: CSVGQTNTEAFF.

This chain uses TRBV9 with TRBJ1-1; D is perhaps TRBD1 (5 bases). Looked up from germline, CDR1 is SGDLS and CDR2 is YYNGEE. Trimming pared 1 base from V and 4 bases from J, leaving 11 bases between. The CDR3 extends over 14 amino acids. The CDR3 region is CASSVKARATEAFF. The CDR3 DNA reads TGTGCCAGCAGCGTAAAAGCCAGGGCCACTGAAGCTTTCTTT.

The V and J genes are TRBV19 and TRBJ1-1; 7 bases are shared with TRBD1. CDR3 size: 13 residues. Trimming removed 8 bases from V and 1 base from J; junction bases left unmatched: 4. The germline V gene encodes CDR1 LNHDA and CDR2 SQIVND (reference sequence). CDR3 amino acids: CASQRTGNTEAFF. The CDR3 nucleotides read TGTGCCAGTCAAAGGACAGGGAACACTGAAGCTTTCTTT.

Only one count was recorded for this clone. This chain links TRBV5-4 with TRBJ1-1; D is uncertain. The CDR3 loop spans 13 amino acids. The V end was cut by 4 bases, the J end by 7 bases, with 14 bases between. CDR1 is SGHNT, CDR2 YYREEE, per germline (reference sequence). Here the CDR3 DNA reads TGTGCCAGCAGCCCGGTGGAGGGCAGTGAAGCTTTCTTT. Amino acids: CASSPVEGSEAFF.

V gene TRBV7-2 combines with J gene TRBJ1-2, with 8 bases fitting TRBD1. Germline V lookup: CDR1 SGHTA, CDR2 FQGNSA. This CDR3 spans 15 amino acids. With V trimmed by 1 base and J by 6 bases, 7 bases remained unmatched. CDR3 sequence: CASSLEDRVWNGYTF. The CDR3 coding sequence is TGTGCCAGCAGCTTAGAGGACAGGGTCTGGAATGGCTACACCTTC.

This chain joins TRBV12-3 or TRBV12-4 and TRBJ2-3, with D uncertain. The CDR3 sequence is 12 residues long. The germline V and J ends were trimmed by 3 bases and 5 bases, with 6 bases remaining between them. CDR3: CASSFSRDTQYF. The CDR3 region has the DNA TGTGCCAGCAGTTTCTCGCGAGATACGCAGTATTTT.

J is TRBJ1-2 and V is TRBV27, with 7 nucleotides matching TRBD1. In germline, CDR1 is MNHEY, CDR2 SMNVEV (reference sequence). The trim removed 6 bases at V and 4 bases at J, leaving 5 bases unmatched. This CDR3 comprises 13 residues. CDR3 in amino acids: CASSPGQFYGYTF. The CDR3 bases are TGTGCCAGCAGCCCGGGACAGTTCTATGGCTACACCTTC.

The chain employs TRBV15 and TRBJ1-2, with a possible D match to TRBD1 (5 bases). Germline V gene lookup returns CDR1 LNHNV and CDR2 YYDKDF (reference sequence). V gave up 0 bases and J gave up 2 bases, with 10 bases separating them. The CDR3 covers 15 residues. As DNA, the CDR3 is TGTGCCACCAGCAGAGATATAGCAGGGAACTATGGCTACACCTTC. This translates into CATSRDIAGNYGYTF.

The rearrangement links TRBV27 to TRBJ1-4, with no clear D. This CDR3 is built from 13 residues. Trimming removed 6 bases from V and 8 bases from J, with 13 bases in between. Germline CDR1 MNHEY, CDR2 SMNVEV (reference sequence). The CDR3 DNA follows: TGTGCCAGCAGCCTCTACTTTCGGGAAAAACTGTTTTTT. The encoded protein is CASSLYFREKLFF.

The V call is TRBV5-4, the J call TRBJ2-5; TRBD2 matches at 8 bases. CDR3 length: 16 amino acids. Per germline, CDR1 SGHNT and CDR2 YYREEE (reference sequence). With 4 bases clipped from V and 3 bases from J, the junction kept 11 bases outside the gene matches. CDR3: CASSRQLGLAEETQYF. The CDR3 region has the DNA TGTGCCAGCAGCCGGCAGCTCGGACTAGCCGAAGAGACCCAGTACTTC.

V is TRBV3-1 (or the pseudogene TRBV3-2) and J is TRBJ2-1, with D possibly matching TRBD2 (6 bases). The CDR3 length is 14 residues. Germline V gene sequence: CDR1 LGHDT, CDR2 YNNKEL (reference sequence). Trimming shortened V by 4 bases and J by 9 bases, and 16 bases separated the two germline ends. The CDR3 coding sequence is TGTGCCAGCAGCCCGCCCGCGTCGGGAGCTGAGCAGTTCTTC. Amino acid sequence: CASSPPASGAEQFF.

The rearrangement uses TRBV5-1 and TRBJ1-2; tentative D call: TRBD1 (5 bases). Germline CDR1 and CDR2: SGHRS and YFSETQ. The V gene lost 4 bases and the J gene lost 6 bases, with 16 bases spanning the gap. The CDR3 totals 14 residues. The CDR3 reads CASSPGQGRDGYTF. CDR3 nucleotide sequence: TGCGCCAGCAGCCCTGGTCAGGGAAGGGATGGCTACACCTTC.

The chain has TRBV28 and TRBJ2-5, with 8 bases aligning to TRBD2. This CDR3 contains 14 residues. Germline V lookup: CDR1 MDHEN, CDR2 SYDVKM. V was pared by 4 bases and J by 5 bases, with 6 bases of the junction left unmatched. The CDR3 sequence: CASSSAGGAETQYF. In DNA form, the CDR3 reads TGTGCCAGCAGTTCGGCGGGGGGTGCCGAGACCCAGTACTTC.

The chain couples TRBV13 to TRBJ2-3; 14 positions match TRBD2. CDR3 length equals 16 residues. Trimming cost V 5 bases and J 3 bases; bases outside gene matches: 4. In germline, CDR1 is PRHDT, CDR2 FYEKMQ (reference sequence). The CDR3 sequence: CASSARTSGGTDTQYF. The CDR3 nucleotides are TGTGCCAGCAGCGCGCGGACTAGCGGGGGGACAGATACGCAGTATTTT. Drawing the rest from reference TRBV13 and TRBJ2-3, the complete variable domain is AAGVIQSPRHLIKEKRETATLKCYPIPRHDTVYWYQQGPGQDPQFLISFYEKMQSDKGSIPDRFSAQQFSDYHSELNMSSLELGDSALYFCASSARTSGGTDTQYFGPGTRLTVL.

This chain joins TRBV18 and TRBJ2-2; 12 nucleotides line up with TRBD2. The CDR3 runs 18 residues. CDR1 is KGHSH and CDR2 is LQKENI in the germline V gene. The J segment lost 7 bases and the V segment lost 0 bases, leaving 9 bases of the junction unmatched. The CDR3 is CASSPPTSGRPGGGELFF. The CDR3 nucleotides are TGTGCCAGCTCACCACCGACTAGCGGGAGACCCGGGGGCGGGGAGCTGTTTTTT.

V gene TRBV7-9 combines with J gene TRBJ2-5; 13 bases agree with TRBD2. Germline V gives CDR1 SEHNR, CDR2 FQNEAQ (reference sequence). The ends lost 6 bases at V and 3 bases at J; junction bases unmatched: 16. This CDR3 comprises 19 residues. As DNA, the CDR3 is TGTGCCAGCAGTTGGGGCTTTCCCGGGACTAGCGGGGCGGAAGAGACCCAGTACTTC. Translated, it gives CASSWGFPGTSGAEETQYF.

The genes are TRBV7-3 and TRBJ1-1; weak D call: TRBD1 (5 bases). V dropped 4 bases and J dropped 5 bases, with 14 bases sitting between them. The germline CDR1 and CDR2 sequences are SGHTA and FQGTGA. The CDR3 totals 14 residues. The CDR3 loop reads CASSSTLGGTEAFF. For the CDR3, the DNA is TGTGCCAGCAGCTCGACCCTGGGGGGTACTGAAGCTTTCTTT. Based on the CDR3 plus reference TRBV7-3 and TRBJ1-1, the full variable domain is GAGVSQTPSNKVTEKGKYVELRCDPISGHTALYWYRQSLGQGPEFLIYFQGTGAADDSGLPNDRFFAVRPEGSVSTLKIQRTERGDSAVYLCASSSTLGGTEAFFGQGTRLTVV.

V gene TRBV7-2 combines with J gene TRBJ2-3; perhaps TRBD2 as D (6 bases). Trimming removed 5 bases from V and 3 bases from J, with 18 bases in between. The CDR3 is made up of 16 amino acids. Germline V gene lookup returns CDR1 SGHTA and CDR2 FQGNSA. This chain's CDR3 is CASSQASGVRTDTQYF. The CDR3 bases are TGTGCCAGCAGCCAGGCCTCGGGGGTCCGTACAGATACGCAGTATTTT.